The rows below give T cell receptor beta chains drawn from one sample of a study of cytomegalovirus exposure and HLA in healthy donors. Profiling relied on immunoSEQ multiplex PCR, and the TCRdb table lists in-frame clones only, not all of them. The sample records approximately 150,000 clones, approximately 73% being singletons. What was sequenced was PBMCs. The receptors stem from a woman younger than 30 in good health and CMV-seropositive. The CDR3 runs from the conserved cysteine through the conserved F or W. The D gene is left open where the match is weak. Clone size is not always given. Where it is, it says once, few, many or a class for expanded clones.

>NA|NA|TRBJ2-7|TRBV6-5
CASSYPGLTTYEQYF
TGTGCCAGCAGTTACCCTGGCCTTACCACCTACGAGCAGTACTTC
>NA|NA|TRBJ1-6|TRBV7-2
CASSFATGNNSPLHF
TGTGCCAGCAGCTTTGCGACAGGAAATAATTCACCCCTCCACTTT
>NA|few|TRBJ2-1|TRBV11-3
CASSYGGSEQFF
TGTGCCAGCAGCTACGGGGGAAGTGAGCAGTTCTTC
>NA|NA|TRBJ2-2|TRBV5-4
CASSLVVDGELFF
TGTGCCAGCAGCTTGGTTGTAGACGGGGAGCTGTTTTTT
>NA|NA|TRBJ2-3|TRBV30
CAWTYENTQYF
TGTGCCTGGACCTACGAGAATACGCAGTATTTT
>TRBD2|NA|TRBJ2-1|TRBV5-1
CASSYSSGGYNEQFF
TGCGCCAGCAGCTATAGTAGCGGGGGGTACAATGAGCAGTTCTTC
>NA|NA|TRBJ1-5|TRBV4-3
CASSQDALTAGSYSNQPQHF
TGCGCCAGCAGCCAAGATGCCCTCACGGCGGGCTCATATAGCAATCAGCCCCAGCATTTT
>TRBD1|NA|TRBJ2-5|TRBV18
CASSPLIGRDRQETQYF
TGTGCCAGCTCACCGCTGATCGGCCGGGACAGGCAGGAGACCCAGTACTTC
>NA|once|TRBJ1-2|TRBV6-5
CASSPGNRVRGGYTF
TGTGCCAGCAGCCCTGGGAACAGGGTTAGAGGTGGCTACACCTTC
>TRBD1|NA|TRBJ1-2|TRBV7-2
CASSLYRGHYGYTF
TGTGCCAGCAGCCTCTACAGGGGGCACTATGGCTACACCTTC
>TRBD1|NA|TRBJ1-4|TRBV7-9
CASSLGRGRDEKLFF
TGTGCCAGCAGCTTAGGCAGGGGGCGAGATGAAAAACTGTTTTTT
>TRBD1|NA|TRBJ1-1|TRBV30
CAWSETGGRYTEAFF
TGTGCCTGGAGCGAGACAGGGGGCAGGTACACTGAAGCTTTCTTT
>NA|NA|TRBJ2-2|TRBV7-2
CASSFKLNTGELFF
TGTGCCAGCAGCTTCAAACTCAACACCGGGGAGCTGTTTTTT
>TRBD1|NA|TRBJ1-2|TRBV6-5
CASTTTGAYGYTF
TGTGCCAGCACCACCACAGGGGCCTATGGCTACACCTTC
>NA|few|TRBJ1-2|TRBV7-6
CASSPGIGPRGGNYGYTF
TGTGCCAGCAGCCCAGGCATCGGACCCAGGGGCGGGAACTATGGCTACACCTTC
>TRBD2|NA|TRBJ2-4|TRBV5-1
CASSSGLAGARLAKNIQYF
TGCGCCAGCAGCTCGGGACTAGCGGGGGCCCGGCTAGCCAAAAACATTCAGTACTTC
>NA|few|TRBJ2-7|TRBV5-6
CASSLALYEQYF
TGTGCCAGCAGCTTGGCTCTCTACGAGCAGTACTTC
>TRBD2|NA|TRBJ2-1|TRBV4-1
CASSQDRELAGANEQFF
TGCGCCAGCAGCCAAGATCGAGAACTAGCGGGGGCCAATGAGCAGTTCTTC
>NA|NA|TRBJ1-3|TRBV9
CASKGGNTIYF
TGTGCTAGCAAGGGGGGAAACACCATATATTTT
>TRBD2|NA|TRBJ2-2|TRBV5-1
CASSREGEVGELFF
TGCGCCAGCAGCCGGGAGGGAGAGGTCGGGGAGCTGTTTTTT
>TRBD2|few|TRBJ2-5|TRBV25-1
CASSEETSGGRAETQYF
TGTGCCAGCAGTGAAGAGACTAGCGGGGGACGAGCAGAGACCCAGTACTTC
>TRBD2|NA|TRBJ2-3|TRBV29-1
CSVDARGGVGGAKDTQYF
TGCAGCGTTGACGCCCGAGGGGGGGTCGGGGGGGCAAAAGATACGCAGTATTTT
>TRBD1|few|TRBJ1-3|TRBV2
CASKLGQNSGNTIYF
TGTGCCAGCAAACTGGGACAGAACTCTGGAAACACCATATATTTT
>TRBD1|once|TRBJ2-1|TRBV4-1
CASSPRQGNYNEQFF
TGCGCCAGCAGCCCTCGACAGGGAAACTACAATGAGCAGTTCTTC
>TRBD2|NA|TRBJ2-5|TRBV7-9
CASREASGRGETQYF
TGTGCCAGCAGGGAGGCCTCGGGGCGGGGGGAGACCCAGTACTTC
>NA|NA|TRBJ1-1|TRBV30
CAWSVPAGLEAFF
TGTGCCTGGAGTGTACCGGCAGGTCTTGAAGCTTTCTTT
>TRBD1|NA|TRBJ1-1|TRBV11-2
CASWTGGDTEAFF
TGTGCCAGCTGGACAGGGGGAGACACTGAAGCTTTCTTT
>NA|NA|TRBJ1-2|TRBV7-9
CASSLDRWGDYGYTF
TGTGCCAGCAGCTTAGATCGGTGGGGCGACTATGGCTACACCTTC
>NA|few|TRBJ1-1|TRBV5-5
CASSPGGTIGTEAFF
TGTGCCAGCAGCCCGGGAGGGACAATCGGAACTGAAGCTTTCTTT
>NA|NA|TRBJ1-2|TRBV10-3
CAISGGGIAANYGYTF
TGTGCCATCAGTGGGGGAGGGATAGCCGCTAACTATGGCTACACCTTC
>NA|NA|TRBJ1-1|TRBV7-6
CASSFRGGTEAFF
TGTGCCAGCAGCTTCCGGGGGGGCACTGAAGCTTTCTTT
>TRBD1|NA|TRBJ2-5|TRBV7-9
CASSLGVGTGEETQYF
TGTGCCAGCAGCTTAGGGGTTGGGACAGGGGAAGAGACCCAGTACTTC
>TRBD1|NA|TRBJ1-2|TRBV9
CASSPNPGGTGYGYTF
TGTGCCAGCAGCCCTAATCCCGGTGGGACAGGGTATGGCTACACCTTC
>NA|NA|TRBJ2-7|TRBV30
CAWTTGRSGEQYF
TGTGCCTGGACCACAGGGCGGTCGGGGGAGCAGTACTTC
>NA|few|TRBJ2-1|TRBV11-3
CASSRQAGPYNEQFF
TGTGCCAGCAGCCGACAAGCGGGTCCATACAATGAGCAGTTCTTC
>NA|few|TRBJ1-2|TRBV25-1
CASSAGLFYGYTF
TGTGCCAGCAGTGCAGGCCTATTCTATGGCTACACCTTC
>TRBD1|NA|TRBJ2-7|TRBV7-2
CASSLPRQGTYEQYF
TGTGCCAGCAGCTTACCGCGACAGGGGACCTACGAGCAGTACTTC
>NA|NA|TRBJ2-7|TRBV19
CASSIGGPLSYEQYF
TGTGCCAGTAGTATAGGGGGGCCCCTCTCCTACGAGCAGTACTTC
>NA|few|TRBJ2-1|TRBV7-3
CASSTSDNYNEQFF
TGTGCCAGCAGCACGTCGGACAACTACAATGAGCAGTTCTTC
>NA|NA|TRBJ2-7|TRBV15
CATSRVFGIIASYEQYF
TGTGCCACCAGCAGAGTCTTTGGCATCATTGCTTCCTACGAGCAGTACTTC
>NA|NA|TRBJ2-1|TRBV6-4
CASSAQAGTNYNEQFF
TGTGCCAGCAGTGCCCAAGCCGGGACAAACTACAATGAGCAGTTCTTC
>NA|NA|TRBJ2-2|TRBV7-3
CASSLGAGELFF
TGTGCCAGCAGCTTGGGAGCCGGGGAGCTGTTTTTT